What follows are 10 T cell receptor beta chains derived from one specimen sequenced in a study of T cells after posttransplantation cyclophosphamide. Clones were sequenced by immunoSEQ multiplex PCR, and TCRdb holds only the in-frame ones, with some missing. This repertoire lists about 2,900 clones without singletons; 13% sits in the top ten. Busulfan-fludarabine conditioning, marrow transplant, and cyclophosphamide on days +3 and +4 were administered. The sequencing here drew on PBMCs, taken after allogeneic stem cell transplant with posttransplant cyclophosphamide. The receptors come from a female patient aged 60 to 70 who received an allogeneic stem cell transplant from a related donor and was CMV-positive. Some of the T cells might come from the graft donor.

This clone was counted at least ten times. The genes are TRBV12-3 or TRBV12-4 and TRBJ1-4; tentatively, D is TRBD1 (5 bases). There are 14 residues in the CDR3. The ends were cut back, 2 bases at V and 8 bases at J, with 12 bases in the middle. The CDR3 loop is CASSLRGAGEKLFF. Here the CDR3 DNA reads TGTGCCAGCAGTTTACGAGGGGCAGGGGAAAAACTGTTTTTT.

This clone was picked up many times. The rearrangement joins TRBV6-2 or TRBV6-3 to TRBJ2-3, with TRBD2 matching 12 bases. The ends lost 5 bases at V and 0 bases at J; junction bases unmatched: 3. The CDR3 has 16 amino acids. Germline CDR1 is MNHEY and CDR2 is SVGEGT. CDR3 loop: CASSLAGGLSTDTQYF. In DNA form, the CDR3 reads TGTGCCAGCAGTCTAGCGGGGGGGCTGAGCACAGATACGCAGTATTTT.

This clone has a count of ten or more. CDR3 coding DNA: TGTGCCAGCAGCTTCCACAGGAACACTGAAGCTTTCTTT. This gives the protein CASSFHRNTEAFF. V and J are TRBV11-1 and TRBJ1-1; D call uncertain. V was clipped by 3 bases and J by 1 base, with 6 bases between them. Germline-derived CDR1 and CDR2 are SGHAT and FQDESV (reference sequence). The CDR3 has 13 amino acids. Supplemented by reference TRBV11-1 and TRBJ1-1, the full variable domain reads EAEVAQSPRYKITEKSQAVAFWCDPISGHATLYWYRQILGQGPELLVQFQDESVVDDSQLPKDRFSAERLKGVDSTLKIQPAELGDSAMYLCASSFHRNTEAFFGQGTRLTVV.

This clone was seen repeatedly, ten times or more. The rearrangement uses TRBV19 and TRBJ1-1; D is perhaps TRBD1 (6 bases). The V gene's germline CDR1 is LNHDA and CDR2 SQIVND (reference sequence). The germline V and J ends were trimmed by 6 bases and 0 bases, with 17 bases remaining between them. This CDR3 region has 16 residues. For the CDR3, the DNA is TGTGCCAGTAGGGACCTCACAGGGACTATGAACACTGAAGCTTTCTTT. Its translation is CASRDLTGTMNTEAFF.

This clone was counted ten times or more. The genes are TRBV4-1 and TRBJ2-1; possible D gene TRBD2, 5 bases. V dropped 7 bases and J dropped 7 bases, with 20 bases sitting between them. The CDR3 length is 15 residues. From germline, CDR1 is MGHRA and CDR2 YSYEKL. In DNA, the CDR3 is TGCGCCAGCAAAAGCGGAGGCCCTCTGGGGAATGAGCAGTTCTTC. Translation: CASKSGGPLGNEQFF.

This clone appeared many times. CDR3 nucleotide sequence: TGTGCCAGCAGCTATGACAGGGGCAATGGCTACACCTTC. It yields the protein CASSYDRGNGYTF. The chain has TRBV5-8 and TRBJ1-2; 8 positions match TRBD1. V lost 3 bases to trimming and J lost 6 bases; unmatched junction nucleotides: 4. The CDR3 has 13 residues. The germline gives CDR1 SGHTS, CDR2 YDEGEE.

This rearrangement joins TRBV25-1 to TRBJ2-1; the D is unclear. CDR1 and CDR2 (germline): MGHDK, SYGVNS. The CDR3 contains 16 residues. The V gene lost 5 bases and the J gene lost 0 bases, with 14 bases spanning the gap. CDR3 sequence (DNA): TGTGCCAGCAGTCCGCCCGACTGGAGCTCCTACAATGAGCAGTTCTTC. The encoded protein is CASSPPDWSSYNEQFF.

This clone was seen at least ten times. The chain recombines TRBV6-1 with TRBJ2-1; the match to TRBD1 covers 10 bases. The V and J ends lost 6 bases and 7 bases, in that order; junction bases with no gene match: 9. Germline V gene sequence: CDR1 MNHNS, CDR2 SASEGT. The CDR3 has 15 amino acids. The CDR3 sequence is CASRPLTGGANEQFF. In DNA, the CDR3 is TGTGCCAGCAGGCCGCTGACAGGGGGCGCGAATGAGCAGTTCTTC.

This clone was recorded many times. The gene calls are TRBV12-3 or TRBV12-4 and TRBJ2-2, with a possible D match to TRBD1 (6 bases). This CDR3 is 15 amino acids long. V lost 7 bases and J 1 base, leaving 13 bases between the germline ends. CDR3 sequence reads: CASTQGHQNTGELFF. The CDR3 DNA reads as TGTGCCAGCACCCAGGGACACCAGAACACCGGGGAGCTGTTTTTT.

This clone was seen repeatedly, ten times or more. The rearrangement uses TRBV28 and TRBJ1-5, with 7 bases aligning to TRBD1. CDR1 and CDR2 from the germline V gene are MDHEN and SYDVKM. The CDR3 length is 14 residues. V shed 6 bases and J 3 bases; nucleotides not matched to a gene: 5. CDR3 in amino acids: CASRPGQFNQPQHF. CDR3 coding DNA: TGTGCCAGCAGGCCGGGACAGTTCAATCAGCCCCAGCATTTT.